These 22 T cell receptor beta chains were all obtained from the same sample, sequenced in a study of blood T cell repertoires in COVID-19. Sequenced by immunoSEQ multiplex PCR; TCRdb stores in-frame clones only, minus some. The data contain 300,000 to 400,000 clones, about 89% of them singletons. Sequencing used peripheral blood. Receptors originate from a woman between 25 and 40 years old with COVID-19, enrolled during active disease.

The chain joins TRBV27 to TRBJ1-1; the match to TRBD1 covers 7 bases. CDR1 and CDR2 (germline): MNHEY, SMNVEV (reference sequence). The ends lost 10 bases at V and 0 bases at J; junction bases unmatched: 14. The CDR3 runs to 16 residues. Written as DNA, the CDR3 is TGTGCCACCCGCAGGGGGGAAACAGGCTTGAACACTGAAGCTTTCTTT. Translation: CATRRGETGLNTEAFF.

The V call is TRBV6-5, the J call TRBJ1-3; D remains unclear. Trimming removed 6 bases from V and 4 bases from J, with 16 bases in between. Germline assignment: CDR1 MNHEY and CDR2 SVGAGI. The CDR3 runs 15 residues. CDR3 in amino acids: CASRLDSPGGNTIYF. As DNA, the CDR3 is TGTGCCAGCAGGCTCGACTCGCCGGGGGGAAACACCATATATTTT.

For this clone: The same CDR3 arises from other DNA sequences in this sample as well. The genes are TRBV19 and TRBJ1-5; 11 positions match TRBD1. The V and J ends lost 5 bases and 4 bases, in that order; junction bases with no gene match: 1. CDR1 and CDR2 from the germline V gene are LNHDA and SQIVND (reference sequence). This CDR3 is built from 14 residues. The CDR3 is CASSGTGGNQPQHF. CDR3 in DNA: TGTGCCAGTAGTGGGACAGGGGGAAATCAGCCCCAGCATTTT.

This chain uses TRBV25-1 with TRBJ1-1; 8 bases are shared with TRBD1. J lost 6 bases, V lost 3 bases, and 6 bases had no gene match. CDR1 and CDR2 (germline): MGHDK, SYGVNS. The CDR3 is 14 residues long. The CDR3 bases are TGTGCCAGCAGTGACCCCAGCAGGGGGCCTGAAGCTTTCTTT. It translates to CASSDPSRGPEAFF.

The chain links TRBV10-3 to TRBJ2-7; possibly TRBD1 for D (5 bases). This CDR3 is 11 amino acids long. Germline V CDR1 and CDR2: ENHRY, SYGVKD. V was clipped by 2 bases and J by 6 bases, with 5 bases between them. This CDR3 reads CAISERGEQYF. In nucleotides, the CDR3 is TGTGCCATCAGTGAGAGGGGCGAGCAGTACTTC.

This clone has a handful of counts. The V call is TRBV7-9, the J call TRBJ1-1, with 7 bases that match TRBD1. Germline CDR1 is SEHNR and CDR2 is FQNEAQ (reference sequence). This CDR3 is 15 amino acids long. After removal of 1 base from V and 4 bases from J, the junction contained 6 bases not matched to a gene. The CDR3 region has the DNA TGTGCCAGCAGCTTAGACATTGCAGGGGGCACTGAAGCTTTCTTT. This codes for CASSLDIAGGTEAFF. The full variable domain, its missing parts supplied by reference TRBV7-9 and TRBJ1-1, is DTGVSQNPRHKITKRGQNVTFRCDPISEHNRLYWYRQTLGQGPEFLTYFQNEAQLEKSRLLSDRFSAERPKGSFSTLEIQRTEQGDSAMYLCASSLDIAGGTEAFFGQGTRLTVV.

The chain uses TRBV7-8 and TRBJ1-6; TRBD1 agrees at 7 bases. There are 15 residues in the CDR3. The J segment lost 5 bases and the V segment lost 5 bases, leaving 6 bases of the junction unmatched. The germline V gene has CDR1 SGHVS and CDR2 FQNEAQ. As DNA, the CDR3 is TGTGCCAGCAGCCCTCGGACAGGTCATAATTCACCCCTCCACTTT. Translation: CASSPRTGHNSPLHF.

The chain links TRBV7-9 to TRBJ2-1; 8 bases map to TRBD2. The length of the CDR3 is 17 residues. V lost 5 bases, J lost 2 bases, and 11 bases stayed unmatched. Germline V CDR1 and CDR2: SEHNR, FQNEAQ (reference sequence). CDR3 coding DNA: TGTGCCAGCAGCCCCCGTAGCGGGACGGTAGCCTACAATGAGCAGTTCTTC. The encoded protein is CASSPRSGTVAYNEQFF.

This chain uses TRBV13 with TRBJ2-7; TRBD2 agrees at 13 bases. The CDR3 has 15 amino acids. In germline, CDR1 is PRHDT, CDR2 FYEKMQ (reference sequence). The trim removed 5 bases at V and 4 bases at J, leaving 5 bases unmatched. The CDR3 DNA follows: TGTGCCAGCAGCACCGGACTAGCGGGGGTATACGAGCAGTACTTC. Residues: CASSTGLAGVYEQYF.

The rearrangement joins TRBV3-1 (or the pseudogene TRBV3-2) to TRBJ1-6; possible D gene TRBD1, 5 bases. Between the trimmed V and J ends, which lost 4 bases and 7 bases, there was a span of 11 bases. The CDR3 contains 14 residues. Germline loops: CDR1 LGHDT, CDR2 YNNKEL (reference sequence). CDR3 nucleotide sequence: TGTGCCAGCAGCCGCGGGGGGGAAAATTCACCCCTCCACTTT. This sequence encodes CASSRGGENSPLHF.

With regard to this clone: The likely explanation is a read error, given a far larger clone one base away. The chain has TRBV5-5 and TRBJ1-1; TRBD1 agrees at 9 bases. The germline gives CDR1 SGHKS, CDR2 YYEKEE (reference sequence). The V segment lost 4 bases and the J segment 5 bases; nucleotides outside the gene matches: 6. This CDR3 region has 14 residues. The CDR3 coding sequence is TGTGCCAGCAGCGGAACAGGGGGCCGGACTGAAGCTTTCTTT. The encoded protein is CASSGTGGRTEAFF. The whole variable domain, filled in from reference TRBV5-5 and TRBJ1-1, reads DAGVTQSPTHLIKTRGQQVTLRCSPISGHKSVSWYQQVLGQGPQFIFQYYEKEERGRGNFPDRFSARQFPNYSSELNVNALLLGDSALYLCASSGTGGRTEAFFGQGTRLTVV.

The chain carries TRBV18 and TRBJ2-1; 9 nucleotides align to TRBD2. This CDR3 contains 17 residues. Germline V gene sequence: CDR1 KGHSH, CDR2 LQKENI. The junction had 8 bases not matched to a gene; V was cut back by 2 bases and J by 3 bases. The CDR3 DNA sequence: TGTGCCAGCTCACCATCCCGACTAGCGGAGATCTACAATGAGCAGTTCTTC. It encodes CASSPSRLAEIYNEQFF.

The chain combines TRBV11-2 with TRBJ2-1; a weak D match, TRBD2 (6 bases). The CDR3 is 14 residues long. In germline, CDR1 is SGHAT, CDR2 FQNNGV. Trimming pared 7 bases from V and 7 bases from J, leaving 17 bases between. This CDR3 reads CASTSDGSFNEQFF. DNA of the CDR3: TGTGCCAGCACCTCAGACGGGAGTTTTAATGAGCAGTTCTTC.

This clone was found once. This chain links TRBV7-6 with TRBJ2-1; 14 bases fit TRBD2. J was trimmed by 9 bases and V by 2 bases; bases with no gene match: 6. The V gene's germline CDR1 is SGHVS and CDR2 FNYEAQ. The length of the CDR3 is 16 residues. The CDR3 is CASSLNPGTSGGEQFF. Here the CDR3 DNA reads TGTGCCAGCAGCTTAAACCCCGGGACTAGCGGGGGTGAGCAGTTCTTC.

This chain joins TRBV19 and TRBJ2-3, with D hard to call. V was clipped by 4 bases and J by 9 bases, with 20 bases between them. Germline V lookup: CDR1 LNHDA, CDR2 SQIVND (reference sequence). This CDR3 comprises 15 residues. The CDR3 DNA reads TGTGCCAGTAGTAGGCGACCCGATACTATAGACACGCAGTATTTT. Its protein is CASSRRPDTIDTQYF. The whole variable domain, filled in from reference TRBV19 and TRBJ2-3, reads DGGITQSPKYLFRKEGQNVTLSCEQNLNHDAMYWYRQDPGQGLRLIYYSQIVNDFQKGDIAEGYSVSREKKESFPLTVTSAQKNPTAFYLCASSRRPDTIDTQYFGPGTRLTVL.

The chain is built from TRBV7-6 and TRBJ2-5; 9 nucleotides match TRBD1. CDR3 length: 16 amino acids. V lost 3 bases to trimming and J lost 0 bases; unmatched junction nucleotides: 5. The germline V gene has CDR1 SGHVS and CDR2 FNYEAQ. DNA for the CDR3: TGTGCCAGCAGCTTGAGTGGGACAGGGTACCAAGAGACCCAGTACTTC. Protein sequence: CASSLSGTGYQETQYF. The variable domain in full, with the rest retrieved from reference TRBV7-6 and TRBJ2-5, is GAGVSQSPRYKVTKRGQDVALRCDPISGHVSLYWYRQALGQGPEFLTYFNYEAQQDKSGLPNDRFSAERPEGSISTLTIQRTEQRDSAMYRCASSLSGTGYQETQYFGPGTRLLVL.

The chain uses TRBV3-1 (or the pseudogene TRBV3-2) and TRBJ1-2, with no clear D. This CDR3 has 15 residues. V shed 1 base and J shed 0 bases, with 9 bases lying between them. Germline V lookup: CDR1 LGHDT, CDR2 YNNKEL (reference sequence). Here the CDR3 reads CASSQGSRPNYGYTF. The DNA of the CDR3 is TGTGCCAGCAGCCAAGGGTCCAGGCCTAACTATGGCTACACCTTC.

The rearrangement uses TRBV3-1 (or the pseudogene TRBV3-2) and TRBJ1-3; D remains ambiguous. The CDR3 contains 14 residues. Deletions cut 4 bases from V and 0 bases from J, with 7 bases between. Germline CDR1 is LGHDT and CDR2 is YNNKEL (reference sequence). The CDR3 loop reads CASSLDTSGNTIYF. The CDR3 DNA is TGTGCCAGCAGCCTTGACACCTCTGGAAACACCATATATTTT.

This chain uses TRBV6-5 with TRBJ2-3; TRBD1 matches at 8 bases. The CDR3 totals 11 residues. After removal of 4 bases from V and 15 bases from J, the junction contained 6 bases not matched to a gene. CDR1 and CDR2 from the germline V gene are MNHEY and SVGAGI. The CDR3 DNA reads as TGTGCCAGCAGTTCCGGGACAGGCACATATTTT. Translating it yields CASSSGTGTYF.

The rearrangement links TRBV10-3 to TRBJ1-1, with a weak D call TRBD1 (5 bases). The CDR3 spans 12 residues. V was cut by 10 bases and J by 2 bases, with 11 bases left in between. The germline V gene has CDR1 ENHRY and CDR2 SYGVKD. CDR3 region: CANGGPNTEAFF. Here the CDR3 DNA reads TGTGCCAACGGGGGACCCAACACTGAAGCTTTCTTT.

The V and J genes are TRBV7-9 and TRBJ1-1; D is ambiguous. V lost 5 bases and J 0 bases, leaving 16 bases between the germline ends. Germline CDR1 SEHNR, CDR2 FQNEAQ (reference sequence). The CDR3 spans 16 residues. The DNA for the CDR3 is TGTGCCAGCAGCCCACCCAACTCGGGGATGAACACTGAAGCTTTCTTT. It encodes CASSPPNSGMNTEAFF.

V gene TRBV5-6 combines with J gene TRBJ1-1, with 10 bases identical to TRBD1. CDR1 SGHDT and CDR2 YYEEEE come from the germline V gene. The CDR3 loop spans 15 amino acids. The V and J ends lost 1 base and 6 bases, in that order; junction bases with no gene match: 6. CDR3 DNA: TGTGCCAGCAGCTTGTTAGGACAGGGGGGTCCTGAAGCTTTCTTT. Translating it yields CASSLLGQGGPEAFF.